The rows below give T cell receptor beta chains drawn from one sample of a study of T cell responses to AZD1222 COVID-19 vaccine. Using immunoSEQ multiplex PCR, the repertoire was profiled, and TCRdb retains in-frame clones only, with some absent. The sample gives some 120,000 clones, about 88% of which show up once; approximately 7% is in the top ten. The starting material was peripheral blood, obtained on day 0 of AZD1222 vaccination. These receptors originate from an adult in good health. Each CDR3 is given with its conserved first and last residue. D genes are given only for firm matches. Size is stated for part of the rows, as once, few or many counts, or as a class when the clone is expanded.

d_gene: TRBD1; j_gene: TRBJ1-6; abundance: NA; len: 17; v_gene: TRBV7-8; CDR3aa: CASSRFGDSSYNSPLHF; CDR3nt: TGTGCCAGCAGTCGGTTTGGGGACAGCTCCTATAATTCACCCCTCCACTTT
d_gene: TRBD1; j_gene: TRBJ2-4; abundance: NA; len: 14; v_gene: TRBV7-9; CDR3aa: CASSPTGQGNIQYF; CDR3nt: TGTGCCAGCAGCCCTACGGGACAGGGAAACATTCAGTACTTC
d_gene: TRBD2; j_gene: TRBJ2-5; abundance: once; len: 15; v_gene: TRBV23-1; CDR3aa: CASSPSGTSVETQYF; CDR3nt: TGCGCCAGCAGTCCCTCCGGGACTAGCGTAGAGACCCAGTACTTC
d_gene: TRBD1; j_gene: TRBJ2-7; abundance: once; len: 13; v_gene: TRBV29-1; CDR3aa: CSVEGQGIDEQYF; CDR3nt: TGCAGCGTAGAAGGACAGGGTATCGACGAGCAGTACTTC
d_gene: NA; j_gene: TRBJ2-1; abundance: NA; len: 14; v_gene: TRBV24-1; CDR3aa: CATSDGGLHNEQFF; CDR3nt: TGTGCCACCAGTGATGGGGGACTCCACAATGAGCAGTTCTTC
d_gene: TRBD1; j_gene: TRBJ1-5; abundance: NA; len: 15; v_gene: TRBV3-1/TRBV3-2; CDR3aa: CASSLGQGKAQPQHF; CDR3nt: TGTGCCAGCAGCCTAGGACAGGGAAAGGCTCAGCCCCAGCATTTT
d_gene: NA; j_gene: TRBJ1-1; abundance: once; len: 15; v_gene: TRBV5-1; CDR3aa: CASSFDVEGLAEAFF; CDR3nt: TGCGCCAGCAGCTTTGACGTAGAAGGGCTGGCTGAAGCTTTCTTT
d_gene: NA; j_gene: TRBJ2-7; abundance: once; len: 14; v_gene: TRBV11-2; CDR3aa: CASSPRIGRYEQYF; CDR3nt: TGTGCCAGCAGCCCCCGGATCGGGAGATACGAGCAGTACTTC
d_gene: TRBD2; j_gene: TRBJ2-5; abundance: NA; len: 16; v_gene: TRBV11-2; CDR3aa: CASSPGLAGVVETQYF; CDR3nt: TGTGCCAGCAGCCCGGGACTAGCGGGAGTGGTAGAGACCCAGTACTTC
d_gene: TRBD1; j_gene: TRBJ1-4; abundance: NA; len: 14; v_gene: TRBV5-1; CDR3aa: CASSTGQGGEKLFF; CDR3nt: TGCGCCAGCAGCACCGGACAGGGCGGCGAAAAACTGTTTTTT
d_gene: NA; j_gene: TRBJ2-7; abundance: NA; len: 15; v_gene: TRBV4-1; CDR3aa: CASSQDGTGIRGQYF; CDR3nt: TGCGCCAGCAGCCAGGACGGGACGGGAATACGGGGGCAGTACTTC
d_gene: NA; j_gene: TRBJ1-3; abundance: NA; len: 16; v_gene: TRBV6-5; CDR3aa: CASSYSSPMGGNTIYF; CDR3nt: TGTGCCAGCAGTTACTCCTCCCCAATGGGCGGAAACACCATATATTTT
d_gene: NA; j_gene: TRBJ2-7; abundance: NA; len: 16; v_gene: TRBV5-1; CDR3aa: CASSLGGGIQTYEQYF; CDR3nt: TGCGCCAGCAGCTTGGGTGGGGGCATACAAACCTACGAGCAGTACTTC
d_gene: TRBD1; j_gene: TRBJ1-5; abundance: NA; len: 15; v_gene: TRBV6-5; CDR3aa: CASSYSGTGGQPQHF; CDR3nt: TGTGCCAGCAGTTACTCGGGGACAGGGGGGCAGCCCCAGCATTTT
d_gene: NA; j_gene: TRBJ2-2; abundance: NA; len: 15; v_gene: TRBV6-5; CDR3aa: CASTEGTANTGELFF; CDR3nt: TGTGCCAGCACCGAAGGGACGGCTAACACCGGGGAGCTGTTTTTT
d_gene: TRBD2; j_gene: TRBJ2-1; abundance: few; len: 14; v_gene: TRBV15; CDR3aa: CATSPGGPSNEQFF; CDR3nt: TGTGCCACCAGCCCGGGGGGGCCAAGCAATGAGCAGTTCTTC
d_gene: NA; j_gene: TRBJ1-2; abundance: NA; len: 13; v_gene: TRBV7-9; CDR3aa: CASSLVVYYGYTF; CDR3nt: TGTGCCAGCAGCTTGGTGGTTTACTATGGCTACACCTTC
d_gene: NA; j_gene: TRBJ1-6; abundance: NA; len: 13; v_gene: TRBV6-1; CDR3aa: CASSEVYNSPLHF; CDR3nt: TGTGCCAGCAGTGAAGTCTATAATTCACCCCTCCACTTT
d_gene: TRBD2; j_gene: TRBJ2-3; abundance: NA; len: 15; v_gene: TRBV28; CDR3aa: CASSFIGGLAGGGYF; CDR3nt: TGTGCCAGCAGTTTCATCGGGGGACTAGCGGGCGGCGGGTATTTT
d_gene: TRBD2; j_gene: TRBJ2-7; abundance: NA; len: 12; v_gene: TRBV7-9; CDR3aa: CASGDGSYEQYF; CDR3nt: TGTGCGAGCGGGGACGGATCCTACGAGCAGTACTTC
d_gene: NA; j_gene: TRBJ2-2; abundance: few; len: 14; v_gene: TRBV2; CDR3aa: CASSSLIDTGELFF; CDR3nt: TGTGCCAGCAGTTCCTTGATTGACACCGGGGAGCTGTTTTTT
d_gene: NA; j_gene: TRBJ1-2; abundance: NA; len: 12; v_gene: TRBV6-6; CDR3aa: CASSPPSDGYTF; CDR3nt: TGTGCCAGCAGTCCCCCTTCCGATGGCTACACCTTC
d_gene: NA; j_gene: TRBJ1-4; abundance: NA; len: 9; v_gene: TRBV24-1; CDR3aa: CATNEKLFF; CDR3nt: TGTGCCACCAACGAAAAACTGTTTTTT
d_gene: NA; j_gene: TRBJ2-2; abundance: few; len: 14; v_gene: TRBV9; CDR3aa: CASGRAANTGELFF; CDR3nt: TGTGCCAGCGGCCGGGCAGCGAACACCGGGGAGCTGTTTTTT
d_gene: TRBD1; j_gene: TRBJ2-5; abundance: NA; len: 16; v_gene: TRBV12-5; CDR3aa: CASGLPRDRGEETQYF; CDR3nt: TGTGCTAGTGGTTTGCCCAGGGACAGGGGGGAAGAGACCCAGTACTTC
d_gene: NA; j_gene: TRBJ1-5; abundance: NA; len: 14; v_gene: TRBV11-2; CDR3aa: CASSHRQAGQPQHF; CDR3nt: TGTGCCAGCAGCCACCGCCAAGCCGGTCAGCCCCAGCATTTT
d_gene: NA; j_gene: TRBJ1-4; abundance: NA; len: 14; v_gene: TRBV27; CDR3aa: CASSWGSANEKLFF; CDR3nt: TGTGCCAGCAGTTGGGGAAGTGCTAATGAAAAACTGTTTTTT
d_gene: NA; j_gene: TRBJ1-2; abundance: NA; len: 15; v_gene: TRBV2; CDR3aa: CASSELGDRNYGYTF; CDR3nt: TGTGCCAGCAGTGAATTAGGAGACAGGAACTATGGCTACACCTTC
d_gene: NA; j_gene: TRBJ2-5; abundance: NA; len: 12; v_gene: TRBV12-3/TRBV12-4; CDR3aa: CASRGFRETQYF; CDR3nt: TGTGCCAGCAGGGGTTTCCGGGAGACCCAGTACTTC
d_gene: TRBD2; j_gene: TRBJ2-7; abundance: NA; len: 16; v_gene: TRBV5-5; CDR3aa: CASSLGLAGGLDEQYF; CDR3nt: TGTGCCAGCAGCTTGGGACTAGCGGGGGGGCTCGACGAGCAGTACTTC